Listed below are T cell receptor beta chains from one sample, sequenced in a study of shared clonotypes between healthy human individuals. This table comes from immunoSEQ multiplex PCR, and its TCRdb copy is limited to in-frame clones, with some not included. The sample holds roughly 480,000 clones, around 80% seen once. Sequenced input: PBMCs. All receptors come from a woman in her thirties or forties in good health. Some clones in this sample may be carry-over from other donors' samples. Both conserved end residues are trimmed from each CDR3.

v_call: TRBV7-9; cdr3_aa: ASSLGHQAHGYT
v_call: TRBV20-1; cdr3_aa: SASVPGELF
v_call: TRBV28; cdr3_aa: ASSLEDTQY
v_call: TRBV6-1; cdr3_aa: ASKGRTSGTDTQY
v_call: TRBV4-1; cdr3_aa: ASSQRGQGARDEQF
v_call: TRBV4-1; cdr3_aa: ASSRTVSPGANVLT
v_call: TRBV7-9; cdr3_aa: ASSFQTGLADTQY
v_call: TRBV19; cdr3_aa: ASSKGRLDYYGYT
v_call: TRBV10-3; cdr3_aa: AISEKGASSYEQY
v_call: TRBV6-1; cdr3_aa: ASRLAGGPNEQF
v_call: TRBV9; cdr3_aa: ASSVVGSDYNEQF
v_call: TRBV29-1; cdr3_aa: SARQGFSSYEQY
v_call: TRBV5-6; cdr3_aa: ASSLGPAGGRTGELF
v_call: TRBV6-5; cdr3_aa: ASRFGHAKKLF
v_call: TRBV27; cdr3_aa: ASSSRDNQPQH
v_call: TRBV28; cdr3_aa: ASHGDGIRNSNEKLF
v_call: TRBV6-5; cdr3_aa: ASRPGLSRYNEQF
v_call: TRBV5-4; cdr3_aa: ASSLEGRLTDTQY
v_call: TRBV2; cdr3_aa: ASSREKRPTDTQY
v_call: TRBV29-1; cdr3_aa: SVEDGRPGTVLGYT
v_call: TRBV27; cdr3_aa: ASRGSYNEQF
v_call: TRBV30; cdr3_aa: AWSVAGWNSPLH
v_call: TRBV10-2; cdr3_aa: ASCPGYSNQPQH
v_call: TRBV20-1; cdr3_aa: SATTTYEQY
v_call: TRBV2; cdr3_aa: ASSTPNTGELF
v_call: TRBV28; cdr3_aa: ASSVGREVDNEQF
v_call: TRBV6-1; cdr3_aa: ATRGRLYTEAF
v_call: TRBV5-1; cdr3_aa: ASSSGQASSTDTQY
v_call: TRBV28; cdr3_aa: ASSFGANSPLH
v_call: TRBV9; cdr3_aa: ASSVQPLYNEQF
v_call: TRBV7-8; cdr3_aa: ASSRGGADRDYT
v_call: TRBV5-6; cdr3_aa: ASSLGAGVKLF
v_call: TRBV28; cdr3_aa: ASSFVDRRDEQY
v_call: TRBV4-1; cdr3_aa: ASSPYRDSRGEQF
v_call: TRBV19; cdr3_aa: ATMLGNTEAF
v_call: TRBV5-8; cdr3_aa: ASSVWGIPARSDTQY
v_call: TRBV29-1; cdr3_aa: SVEVGQTYEQY
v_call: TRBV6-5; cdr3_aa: ASSYVPRNTEAF
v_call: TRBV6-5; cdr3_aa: ASSYDGRGLGEQY
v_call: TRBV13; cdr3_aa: ASSLAPYRGSNTEAF
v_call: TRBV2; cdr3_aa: ASQAGDTQY
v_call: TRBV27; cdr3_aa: ASSPLGGTHSYNEQF